The T cell receptor (beta chain) described here comes from a study of CD8 T cells in Susac syndrome. Treatment-naive patients with stable or active relapsing-remitting disease served as multiple sclerosis controls. Random hexamers primed reverse transcription of about 0.45 to 1 ug RNA. The amplification used immunoSEQ multiplex PCR on TCR beta CDR3; it spanned 54 Vbeta and 13 Jbeta. In TCRdb, the immunoSEQ multiplex PCR reads were re-called with MiXCR into one record per CDR3 protein. The repertoire holds around 300,000 distinct CDR3 sequences, with about 90% as singletons. CDR3 length equals 19 residues. The J segment lost 0 bases and the V segment lost 3 bases, leaving 16 bases of the junction unmatched. Germline values: CDR1 DFQATT, CDR2 SNEGSKA (reference sequence).

Sequenced: CD4+ T cells from PBMCs. V is TRBV20-1 and J is TRBJ2-1; 8 bases match TRBD2. The clonotype originates from a human donor with multiple sclerosis. The CDR3 nucleotides read TGCAGTGCTAGGTCAGGACTAGCCCGTCCCCAAAGCTCCTACAATGAGCAGTTCTTC. It translates to CSARSGLARPQSSYNEQFF.